One sample yielded the 3 T cell receptor beta chains listed below, sequenced in a study of monozygotic twins with cystic fibrosis. Assay: immunoSEQ multiplex PCR; the TCRdb copy retains only in-frame clones and omits some. The sample yields approximately 21,000 clones, around nine tenths seen once. The sample consisted of blood. The receptors derive from a woman aged 25 to 39 with cystic fibrosis.

CDR3 bases: TGTGCCAGCAGTTACCCCGGAAGCGGGAATTCACCCCTCCACTTT. Translating it yields CASSYPGSGNSPLHF. The chain recombines TRBV6-5 with TRBJ1-6; D is uncertain. The germline gives CDR1 MNHEY, CDR2 SVGAGI. The CDR3 loop spans 15 amino acids. Trimming removed 2 bases from V and 7 bases from J, with 12 bases in between.

V and J are TRBV18 and TRBJ1-3; 7 nucleotides align to TRBD1. The CDR3 runs 16 residues. J lost 4 bases, V lost 1 base, and 7 bases had no gene match. The V gene's germline CDR1 is KGHSH and CDR2 LQKENI. The CDR3 is CASSPLLRGPGNTIYF. CDR3 DNA sequence: TGTGCCAGCTCACCACTTTTAAGGGGGCCAGGAAACACCATATATTTT.

A single count supports this clone. This chain connects TRBV9 to TRBJ2-3; 10 bases align to TRBD2. CDR1 and CDR2 (germline): SGDLS, YYNGEE. The CDR3 runs 16 residues. J was trimmed by 1 base and V by 6 bases; bases with no gene match: 8. CDR3 amino acids: CASNERGGLGTDTQYF. CDR3 DNA: TGTGCCAGCAATGAGCGGGGGGGCCTAGGCACAGATACGCAGTATTTT.